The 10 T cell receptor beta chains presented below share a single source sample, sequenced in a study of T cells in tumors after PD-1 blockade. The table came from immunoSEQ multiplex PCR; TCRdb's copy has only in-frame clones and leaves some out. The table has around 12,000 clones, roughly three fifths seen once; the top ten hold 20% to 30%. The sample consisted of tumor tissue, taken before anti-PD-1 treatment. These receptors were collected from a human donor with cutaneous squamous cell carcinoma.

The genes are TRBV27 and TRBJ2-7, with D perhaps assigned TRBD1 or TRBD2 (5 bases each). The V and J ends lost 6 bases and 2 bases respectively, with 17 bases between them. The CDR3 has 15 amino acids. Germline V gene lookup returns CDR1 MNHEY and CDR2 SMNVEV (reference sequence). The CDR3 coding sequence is TGTGCCAGCAGACTAGGGGACGGAGGAACCTACGAGCAGTACTTC. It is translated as CASRLGDGGTYEQYF.

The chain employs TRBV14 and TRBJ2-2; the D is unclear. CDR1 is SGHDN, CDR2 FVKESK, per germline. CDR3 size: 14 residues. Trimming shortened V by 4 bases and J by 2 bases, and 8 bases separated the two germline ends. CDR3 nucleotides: TGTGCCAGCAGCCCTCTAACTAACACCGGGGAGCTGTTTTTT. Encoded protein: CASSPLTNTGELFF.

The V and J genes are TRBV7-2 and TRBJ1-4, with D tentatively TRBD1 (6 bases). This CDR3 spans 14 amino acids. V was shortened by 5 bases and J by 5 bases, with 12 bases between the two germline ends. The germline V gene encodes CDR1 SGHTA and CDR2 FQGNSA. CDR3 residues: CASSDTGPNEKLFF. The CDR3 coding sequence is TGTGCCAGCAGCGACACAGGGCCCAATGAAAAACTGTTTTTT.

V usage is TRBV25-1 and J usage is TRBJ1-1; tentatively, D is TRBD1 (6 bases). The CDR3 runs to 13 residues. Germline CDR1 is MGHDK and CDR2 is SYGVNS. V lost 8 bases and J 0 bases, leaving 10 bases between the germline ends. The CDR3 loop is CASLGTMNTEAFF. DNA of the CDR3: TGTGCCAGCCTTGGGACAATGAACACTGAAGCTTTCTTT.

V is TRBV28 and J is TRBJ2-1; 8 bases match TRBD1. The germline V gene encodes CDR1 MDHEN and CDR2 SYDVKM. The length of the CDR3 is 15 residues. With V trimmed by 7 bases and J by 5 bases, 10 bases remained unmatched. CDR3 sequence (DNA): TGTGCCAGCAAGAGCGACAGGGGTAGACACAATGAGCAGTTCTTC. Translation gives CASKSDRGRHNEQFF.

The CDR3 protein is CASSPNQSGTEAFF. CDR3 bases: TGTGCCAGCTCACCCAATCAGTCCGGGACTGAAGCTTTCTTT. This chain joins TRBV18 and TRBJ1-1; no reliable D call. This CDR3 region has 14 residues. Germline values: CDR1 KGHSH, CDR2 LQKENI. Trimming cost V 3 bases and J 5 bases, with 13 bases left between them. The full variable domain, completed using reference TRBV18 and TRBJ1-1, is NAGVMQNPRHLVRRRGQEARLRCSPMKGHSHVYWYRQLPEEGLKFMVYLQKENIIDESGMPKERFSAEFPKEGPSILRIQQVVRGDSAAYFCASSPNQSGTEAFFGQGTRLTVV.

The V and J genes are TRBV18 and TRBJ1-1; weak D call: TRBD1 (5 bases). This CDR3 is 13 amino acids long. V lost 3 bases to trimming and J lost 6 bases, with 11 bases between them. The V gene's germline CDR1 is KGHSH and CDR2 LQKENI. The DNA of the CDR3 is TGTGCCAGCTCACCTATCAGGGATTCTGAAGCTTTCTTT. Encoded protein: CASSPIRDSEAFF.

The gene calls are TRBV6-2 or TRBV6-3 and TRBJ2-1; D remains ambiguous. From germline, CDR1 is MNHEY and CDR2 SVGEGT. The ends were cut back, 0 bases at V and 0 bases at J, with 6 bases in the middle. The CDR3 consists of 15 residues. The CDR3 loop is CASSYSATSYNEQFF. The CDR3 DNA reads TGTGCCAGCAGTTACTCGGCCACCTCCTACAATGAGCAGTTCTTC.

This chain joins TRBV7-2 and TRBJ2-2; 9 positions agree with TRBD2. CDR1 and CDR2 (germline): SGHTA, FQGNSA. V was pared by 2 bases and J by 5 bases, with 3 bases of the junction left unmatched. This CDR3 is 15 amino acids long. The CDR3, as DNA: TGTGCCAGCAGCTTAATCCTAGCGGGGACCGGGGAGCTGTTTTTT. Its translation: CASSLILAGTGELFF.

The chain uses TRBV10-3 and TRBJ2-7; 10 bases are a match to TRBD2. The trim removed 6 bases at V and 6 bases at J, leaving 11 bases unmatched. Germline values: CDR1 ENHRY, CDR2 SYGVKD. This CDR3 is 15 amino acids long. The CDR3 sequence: CAISESSGRFGEQYF. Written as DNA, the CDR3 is TGTGCCATCAGCGAAAGTAGCGGGAGGTTTGGCGAGCAGTACTTC.